Below, 21 T cell receptor beta chains from the same sample are listed, as sequenced in a study of shared clonotypes between healthy human individuals. The repertoire was sequenced with immunoSEQ multiplex PCR; TCRdb's copy has only in-frame clones and lacks some. The repertoire holds around 500,000 clones, with about four fifths as singletons. The sequencing input was PBMCs. These receptors came from a woman in her 40s in good health. Some clones in this sample may be carry-over from other donors' samples.

V is TRBV7-6 and J is TRBJ1-4; a possible D gene is TRBD1 (6 bases). CDR3 length equals 16 residues. From germline, CDR1 is SGHVS and CDR2 FNYEAQ. Trimming took 5 bases from V and 0 from J, leaving 13 bases between them. CDR3 bases: TGTGCCAGCAGCCGAGGCAGGGGATCAACTAATGAAAAACTGTTTTTT. Its protein is CASSRGRGSTNEKLFF.

The rearrangement joins TRBV20-1 to TRBJ2-7; no reliable D call. The ends were cut back, 5 bases at V and 2 bases at J, with 7 bases in the middle. The CDR3 totals 11 residues. Germline V gene data show CDR1 as DFQATT and CDR2 as SNEGSKA (reference sequence). CDR3 sequence reads: CSAPNPYEQYF. CDR3 DNA sequence: TGCAGTGCTCCGAATCCCTACGAGCAGTACTTC.

This rearrangement joins TRBV10-3 to TRBJ1-4; D is possibly TRBD1 (5 bases). CDR1 is ENHRY, CDR2 SYGVKD, per germline. This CDR3 has 13 amino acids. V lost 5 bases and J 4 bases, leaving 8 bases between the germline ends. This CDR3 is CAISWGDNEKLFF. As DNA, the CDR3 is TGTGCCATCAGTTGGGGGGATAATGAAAAACTGTTTTTT.

A single count supports this clone. The rearrangement uses TRBV28 and TRBJ2-7; 13 nucleotides line up with TRBD2. After removal of 4 bases from V and 5 bases from J, the junction contained 5 bases not matched to a gene. CDR3 size: 15 residues. Germline CDR1 reads MDHEN; CDR2 reads SYDVKM. The DNA of the CDR3 is TGTGCCAGCAGTTCCTGGACTAGCGGGAGCGACGAGCAGTACTTC. Translation: CASSSWTSGSDEQYF.

The V and J genes are TRBV5-4 and TRBJ1-4; 7 bases line up with TRBD1. Unmatched junction bases numbered 3, after V lost 4 bases and J lost 0 bases. Germline V gene sequence: CDR1 SGHNT, CDR2 YYREEE (reference sequence). CDR3 length: 15 amino acids. CDR3 DNA: TGTGCCAGCAGCGTCGGGACAGCAACTAATGAAAAACTGTTTTTT. This encodes CASSVGTATNEKLFF.

The CDR3 DNA is TGTGCCAGCAGCTACCAGGGTGGTTTGGAGCAGTACTTC. Its translation: CASSYQGGLEQYF. The gene calls are TRBV11-3 and TRBJ2-7; TRBD1 might be the D (5 bases). Per germline, CDR1 SGHNT and CDR2 YENEEA. V dropped 4 bases and J dropped 7 bases, with 14 bases sitting between them. The CDR3 length is 13 residues.

J is TRBJ2-4 and V is TRBV9, with 9 bases that match TRBD1. Trimming at V came to 0 bases and at J to 0 bases, leaving 1 base not matched to a gene. CDR1 and CDR2 (germline): SGDLS, YYNGEE. This CDR3 spans 16 amino acids. The CDR3: CASSVGTGEAKNIQYF. In DNA form, the CDR3 reads TGTGCCAGCAGCGTAGGGACAGGGGAAGCCAAAAACATTCAGTACTTC.

This clone was seen ten or more times. This chain connects TRBV7-8 to TRBJ1-1, with D possibly matching TRBD1 (5 bases). V was trimmed by 5 bases and J by 5 bases, leaving 12 bases between them. Germline V gene sequence: CDR1 SGHVS, CDR2 FQNEAQ. The CDR3 covers 13 residues. This chain's CDR3 is CASSLWGGTEAFF. As DNA, the CDR3 is TGTGCCAGCAGCCTCTGGGGGGGAACTGAAGCTTTCTTT.

The chain recombines TRBV10-3 with TRBJ2-7; D is perhaps TRBD2 (6 bases). The length of the CDR3 is 13 residues. V shed 10 bases and J shed 2 bases, with 15 bases lying between them. CDR1 is ENHRY, CDR2 SYGVKD, per germline. The CDR3 reads CATLDGGTYEQYF. DNA for the CDR3: TGTGCCACCCTAGACGGGGGAACCTACGAGCAGTACTTC.

The chain has TRBV4-1 and TRBJ1-1; D is ambiguous. The CDR3 has 13 amino acids. V was shortened by 0 bases and J by 7 bases, with 9 bases between the two germline ends. Germline-derived CDR1 and CDR2 are MGHRA and YSYEKL. The CDR3 loop reads CASSQDKGFEAFF. CDR3 coding DNA: TGCGCCAGCAGCCAAGATAAGGGTTTTGAAGCTTTCTTT.

The V call is TRBV28, the J call TRBJ2-7, with D perhaps matching TRBD1 (6 bases). Germline CDR1 and CDR2: MDHEN and SYDVKM. V was shortened by 5 bases and J by 0 bases, with 8 bases between the two germline ends. CDR3 size: 13 residues. The CDR3 DNA sequence: TGTGCCAGCAGTCCACAGGGCTCCTACGAGCAGTACTTC. The encoded protein is CASSPQGSYEQYF.

This clone showed up just a few times. The J gene is TRBJ2-2, the V gene TRBV11-1, with 7 bases identical to TRBD1. Germline V gene data show CDR1 as SGHAT and CDR2 as FQDESV (reference sequence). J lost 0 bases, V lost 5 bases, and 9 bases had no gene match. The CDR3 is made up of 17 amino acids. CDR3 nucleotide sequence: TGTGCCAGCAGCCGCGGACAGGTCCTTTCGAACACCGGGGAGCTGTTTTTT. Its protein product is CASSRGQVLSNTGELFF.

CDR3 DNA sequence: TGTGCCAGCAGCTTCCCGACTAGCGATTACACAGATACGCAGTATTTT. Its protein is CASSFPTSDYTDTQYF. This rearrangement joins TRBV13 to TRBJ2-3; 8 positions match TRBD2. V lost 3 bases and J lost 2; bases outside the gene matches: 7. CDR1 is PRHDT, CDR2 FYEKMQ, per germline (reference sequence). The length of the CDR3 is 16 residues.

The rearrangement links TRBV4-1 to TRBJ2-1; 13 positions match TRBD2. Germline V gene data show CDR1 as MGHRA and CDR2 as YSYEKL. The V segment lost 4 bases and the J segment 5 bases; nucleotides outside the gene matches: 5. This CDR3 is 16 amino acids long. The CDR3 bases are TGCGCCAGCAGCCTAAGGACTAGCGGGAGCAACAATGAGCAGTTCTTC. This translates into CASSLRTSGSNNEQFF.

The gene calls are TRBV30 and TRBJ1-5; the D gene is possibly TRBD1 (6 bases). This CDR3 spans 14 amino acids. CDR1 is GTSNPN and CDR2 is SVGIG in the germline V gene (reference sequence). Trimming pared 3 bases from V and 6 bases from J, leaving 15 bases between. CDR3 region: CAWSEGLGGQPQHF. The CDR3 region has the DNA TGTGCCTGGAGCGAGGGCCTAGGGGGTCAGCCCCAGCATTTT.

The V gene is TRBV10-3, the J gene TRBJ1-2; TRBD1 might be the D (6 bases). The CDR3 length is 13 residues. V was trimmed by 8 bases and J by 4 bases, leaving 14 bases between them. Germline loops: CDR1 ENHRY, CDR2 SYGVKD. CDR3 coding DNA: TGTGCCATCTCCCCGGGGGCGGGCTATGGCTACACCTTC. Its protein is CAISPGAGYGYTF.

J is TRBJ2-7 and V is TRBV28; 7 bases are shared with TRBD1. J gave up 4 bases and V 3 bases, and 12 bases lay outside the gene matches. Germline lookup yields CDR1 MDHEN and CDR2 SYDVKM. This CDR3 is 16 amino acids long. In nucleotides, the CDR3 is TGTGCCAGCAGTTTGGTCCCCGTGGGACAGACTTACGAGCAGTACTTC. Its translation is CASSLVPVGQTYEQYF.

This clone appeared a single time. V is TRBV2 and J is TRBJ1-1; D is possibly TRBD1 (6 bases). The CDR3 spans 14 residues. V was shortened by 8 bases and J by 4 bases, with 17 bases between the two germline ends. The germline V gene has CDR1 SNHLY and CDR2 FYNNEI. CDR3 nucleotide sequence: TGTGCCAGCGTGTACAGGGAGCAGGGCACTGAAGCTTTCTTT. It encodes CASVYREQGTEAFF.

This clone was detected only once. The chain is built from TRBV15 and TRBJ2-5; 7 nucleotides match TRBD2. V shed 0 bases, J shed 2 bases, and the junction held 15 bases outside the gene matches. The CDR3 length is 19 residues. Germline assignment: CDR1 LNHNV and CDR2 YYDKDF (reference sequence). The CDR3 reads CATSRDARLAETLQETQYF. As DNA, the CDR3 is TGTGCCACCAGCAGAGATGCGCGCCTAGCGGAAACCCTACAAGAGACCCAGTACTTC.

This CDR3 is CAWRASANTGELFF. CDR3 nucleotide sequence: TGTGCCTGGAGAGCCAGCGCGAACACCGGGGAGCTGTTTTTT. The J gene is TRBJ2-2, the V gene TRBV30, with no clear D. The CDR3 consists of 14 residues. CDR1 and CDR2 (germline): GTSNPN, SVGIG (reference sequence). The V end was cut by 3 bases, the J end by 0 bases, with 8 bases between.

The gene calls are TRBV7-3 and TRBJ2-1; D gene uncertain. Deletions cut 3 bases from V and 7 bases from J, with 10 bases between. The germline gives CDR1 SGHTA, CDR2 FQGTGA. This CDR3 comprises 13 residues. The CDR3 reads CASSLEFSNEQFF. As DNA, the CDR3 is TGTGCCAGCAGCTTGGAGTTTTCGAATGAGCAGTTCTTC.